Shown below are 6 T cell receptor beta chains from a single sample sequenced in a study of blood T cell repertoires in COVID-19. Some clones are missing from TCRdb's copy, which holds only in-frame ones; the method was immunoSEQ multiplex PCR. In the table there are over 150,000 clones, approximately 80% of which are singletons. The sequenced sample consisted of PBMCs or T cells enriched from blood (not recorded which). These receptors were collected from a woman aged 55-70 years who had recovered from COVID-19.

This chain uses TRBV9 with TRBJ2-1; TRBD2 aligns across 7 bases. Germline V gene sequence: CDR1 SGDLS, CDR2 YYNGEE. After removal of 0 bases from V and 4 bases from J, the junction contained 13 bases not matched to a gene. This CDR3 contains 18 residues. The CDR3 coding sequence is TGTGCCAGCAGCGTAGACTCGGCGGGGGTAGGAATTTACAATGAGCAGTTCTTC. It encodes CASSVDSAGVGIYNEQFF.

This clone was counted only a few times. The gene calls are TRBV6-5 and TRBJ2-2; D not certain. Germline V gene data show CDR1 as MNHEY and CDR2 as SVGAGI. Deletions cut 0 bases from V and 4 bases from J, with 9 bases between. CDR3 length equals 15 residues. CDR3 loop: CASSYSPGFTGELFF. CDR3 DNA sequence: TGTGCCAGCAGTTACTCACCCGGGTTCACCGGGGAGCTGTTTTTT.

This chain joins TRBV12-3 or TRBV12-4 and TRBJ1-2; the D gene is possibly TRBD1 (5 bases). Trimming shortened V by 2 bases and J by 7 bases, and 11 bases separated the two germline ends. CDR3 length: 13 residues. The CDR3 DNA is TGTGCCAGCAGTTTAACGGGGACTGCTGGCTACACCTTC. This translates into CASSLTGTAGYTF.

V and J are TRBV5-4 and TRBJ2-7; 8 bases align to TRBD2. V shed 0 bases and J 3 bases; nucleotides not matched to a gene: 8. CDR3 length equals 16 residues. Germline values: CDR1 SGHNT, CDR2 YYREEE (reference sequence). This CDR3 is CASSLGNAGGLYEQYF. CDR3 nucleotides: TGTGCCAGCAGCTTGGGCAATGCGGGGGGCCTCTACGAGCAGTACTTC. The complete variable domain, with remaining parts taken from reference TRBV5-4 and TRBJ2-7, reads ETGVTQSPTHLIKTRGQQVTLRCSSQSGHNTVSWYQQALGQGPQFIFQYYREEENGRGNFPPRFSGLQFPNYSSELNVNALELDDSALYLCASSLGNAGGLYEQYFGPGTRLTVT.

The chain links TRBV5-1 to TRBJ2-5, with 10 bases matching TRBD2. J was trimmed by 5 bases and V by 2 bases; bases with no gene match: 3. CDR1 is SGHRS and CDR2 is YFSETQ in the germline V gene. The length of the CDR3 is 14 residues. CDR3 nucleotide sequence: TGCGCCAGCAGCTTACTAGCGGGGCGGGAGACCCAGTACTTC. Translating it yields CASSLLAGRETQYF.

This clone has more than one count but fewer than ten. The gene calls are TRBV7-2 and TRBJ1-2; no reliable D call. The CDR3 totals 15 residues. V was clipped by 5 bases and J by 5 bases, with 18 bases between them. Germline V gene lookup returns CDR1 SGHTA and CDR2 FQGNSA. The CDR3, as DNA: TGTGCCAGCAGCCATGGCAGCGGGGAGCCTTATGGCTACACCTTC. It codes for CASSHGSGEPYGYTF.